The 26 T cell receptor beta chains in this list originate from one sample, sequenced in a study of Graves' ophthalmopathy and Graves' hyperthyroidism. RNA served as the template for amplifying TCR beta CDR3 regions. The first round was an RT-PCR with HTBI primers, and the second round was a multiplex PCR. TCRdb re-analysed the multiplex PCR reads in MiXCR, keeping a single row per CDR3 protein. The sample lists over a million distinct CDR3 sequences; around a third were seen once. Specimen: peripheral blood or thyroid tissue (not recorded which). The receptors stem from an adult man with Graves' hyperthyroidism.

This clonotype was seen at least ten times. The V gene is TRBV7-8, the J gene TRBJ2-7; TRBD2 agrees at 10 bases. This CDR3 region has 14 residues. V was pared by 6 bases and J by 4 bases, with 6 bases of the junction left unmatched. Germline CDR1 reads SGHVS; CDR2 reads FQNEAQ. The CDR3 region has the DNA TGTGCCAGCAGTAGAATAGCGGGGGGTTACGAGCAGTACTTC. The encoded protein is CASSRIAGGYEQYF.

There are a few counts of this clonotype. The chain links TRBV20-1 to TRBJ2-7; D is perhaps TRBD2 (6 bases). V lost 6 bases to trimming and J lost 0 bases, with 24 bases between them. CDR3 length: 17 residues. The V gene's germline CDR1 is DFQATT and CDR2 SNEGSKA (reference sequence). CDR3 sequence: CSAYSSPDYQSSYEQYF. The CDR3 DNA follows: TGCAGTGCCTACTCCTCCCCGGACTACCAAAGCTCCTACGAGCAGTACTTC.

This clonotype was counted only a few times. As DNA, the CDR3 is TGCAGTGCTACGGGACAGGGAACAACAAGGATCTACGAGCAGTACTTC. It is translated as CSATGQGTTRIYEQYF. The rearrangement links TRBV20-1 to TRBJ2-7; the match to TRBD1 covers 9 bases. V shed 4 bases and J 3 bases; nucleotides not matched to a gene: 13. Per the germline V gene, CDR1 is DFQATT and CDR2 is SNEGSKA (reference sequence). The CDR3 runs to 16 residues.

The table lists this clonotype with a few counts. J is TRBJ2-5 and V is TRBV20-1; either TRBD1 or TRBD2 may fit D (5 bases each). The germline V gene has CDR1 DFQATT and CDR2 SNEGSKA (reference sequence). The CDR3 is 18 amino acids. Trimming took 1 base from V and 4 from J, leaving 25 bases between them. In nucleotides, the CDR3 is TGCAGTGCTAGAGCCGAAGGGGACCCCCGGAACTTTGGAGAGACCCAGTACTTC. As protein: CSARAEGDPRNFGETQYF.

This clonotype was found many times. The chain has TRBV11-2 and TRBJ2-5; a possible D gene is TRBD2 (6 bases). Trimming removed 1 base from V and 5 bases from J, with 14 bases in between. This CDR3 has 15 amino acids. Germline-derived CDR1 and CDR2 are SGHAT and FQNNGV. The CDR3 loop reads CASSLGHAGIETQYF. The CDR3 nucleotides read TGTGCCAGCAGCTTAGGTCACGCGGGAATTGAGACCCAGTACTTC.

The chain joins TRBV13 to TRBJ2-7, with 8 bases matching TRBD1. V trimming: 3 bases; J trimming: 7 bases; junction bases outside the gene matches: 11. Per the germline V gene, CDR1 is PRHDT and CDR2 is FYEKMQ (reference sequence). CDR3 size: 15 residues. CDR3: CASSFYPDREGEQYF. In nucleotides, the CDR3 is TGTGCCAGCAGCTTTTATCCGGACAGGGAAGGAGAGCAGTACTTC.

This clonotype came up a few times. The genes are TRBV7-9 and TRBJ1-4; D possibly corresponds to TRBD1 (5 bases). V lost 0 bases, J lost 4 bases, and 15 bases lay in between. Germline values: CDR1 SEHNR, CDR2 FQNEAQ (reference sequence). This CDR3 contains 17 residues. CDR3 coding DNA: TGTGCCAGCAGCTTAGCGCGGCAACCAGGGTTTAATGAAAAACTGTTTTTT. Translating gives CASSLARQPGFNEKLFF.

This clonotype was recorded many times. V is TRBV9 and J is TRBJ2-2; no firm D call. With 0 bases removed from V and 3 bases from J, the gap between germline ends came to 3 bases. In germline, CDR1 is SGDLS, CDR2 YYNGEE. This CDR3 spans 13 amino acids. The CDR3 sequence is CASSVADTGELFF. Written as DNA, the CDR3 is TGTGCCAGCAGCGTAGCGGACACCGGGGAGCTGTTTTTT.

In its sample, this clonotype was seen a few times. V is TRBV7-2 and J is TRBJ2-5; D may be TRBD2 (5 bases). This CDR3 is built from 13 residues. The germline gives CDR1 SGHTA, CDR2 FQGNSA. The CDR3 nucleotides are TGTGCGAGCGGAAGGGCTTTTGGGGAGACCCAGTACTTC. Its protein is CASGRAFGETQYF.

The chain carries TRBV3-1 and TRBJ2-7; 10 bases are shared with TRBD1. Germline V gives CDR1 LGHDT, CDR2 YNNKEL (reference sequence). V was clipped by 7 bases and J by 2 bases; unmatched bases: 5. The CDR3 consists of 14 residues. This CDR3 is CASTRDRGTYEQYF. The CDR3 DNA is TGTGCCAGCACCCGGGACAGGGGTACCTACGAGCAGTACTTC.

This clonotype was seen repeatedly, ten times or more. The gene calls are TRBV7-2 and TRBJ1-1; D unclear. Trimming stripped 5 bases from V and 6 bases from J, with 13 bases between. Germline values: CDR1 SGHTA, CDR2 FQGNSA. The CDR3 extends over 13 amino acids. The CDR3 region has the DNA TGTGCCAGCAGCCTGGGAGCCTTGCCTGAAGCTTTCTTT. Its protein is CASSLGALPEAFF.

There are a few counts of this clonotype. This may come from a read error, since a much larger clone is one base off. The chain couples TRBV2 to TRBJ1-6, with D perhaps TRBD1 (5 bases). Germline loops: CDR1 SNHLY, CDR2 FYNNEI. The length of the CDR3 is 13 residues. The CDR3 is CAGSVDSFSPLHF. CDR3 nucleotides: TGTGCCGGCAGTGTCGACAGCTTCTCACCCCTCCACTTT.

The chain uses TRBV5-6 and TRBJ1-2; TRBD1 matches 7 bases. This CDR3 has 18 amino acids. Losses at the gene ends were 2 bases for V and 2 bases for J; bases not matched to a gene: 15. Germline V gives CDR1 SGHDT, CDR2 YYEEEE. The CDR3 DNA sequence: TGTGCCAGCAGCTTAATCCAACAGGGGTTTACCCGAAACTATGGCTACACCTTC. Its translation is CASSLIQQGFTRNYGYTF.

This clonotype was counted many times. The V and J genes are TRBV4-3 and TRBJ1-2; D uncertain. Between the trimmed V and J ends, which lost 1 base and 4 bases, there was a span of 19 bases. Germline CDR1 LGHNA, CDR2 YSLEER. The CDR3 is made up of 17 amino acids. The CDR3 loop is CASSQGQTAHSPYGYTF. The CDR3 bases are TGCGCCAGCAGCCAAGGGCAGACGGCCCACTCTCCCTATGGCTACACCTTC.

The chain joins TRBV7-9 to TRBJ2-2; the match to TRBD2 covers 7 bases. V dropped 5 bases and J dropped 6; count of bases not matched to a gene: 15. CDR1 and CDR2 (germline): SEHNR, FQNEAQ (reference sequence). The CDR3 runs 17 residues. The CDR3 region is CASSQDSGGSRPGELFF. For the CDR3, the DNA is TGTGCCAGCAGCCAAGATTCAGGCGGGAGCCGCCCCGGGGAGCTGTTTTTT.

This clonotype was counted between two and nine times. The V call is TRBV19, the J call TRBJ2-5; D tentatively reads TRBD1 or TRBD2 (5 bases each). The ends were cut back, 4 bases at V and 4 bases at J, with 13 bases in the middle. CDR1 is LNHDA, CDR2 SQIVND, per germline (reference sequence). This CDR3 is built from 14 residues. The CDR3 nucleotides read TGTGCCAGTAGTAACCCCGGGACGGGAGAGACCCAGTACTTC. Its protein is CASSNPGTGETQYF.

This chain joins TRBV4-3 and TRBJ1-6, with a weak D call TRBD1 (5 bases). Germline CDR1 LGHNA, CDR2 YSLEER. V lost 1 base and J 10 bases, leaving 14 bases between the germline ends. This CDR3 spans 15 amino acids. DNA of the CDR3: TGCGCCAGCAGCCAAGGTCGGGGGACGGGCTCACCCCTCCACTTT. Translation: CASSQGRGTGSPLHF.

There are many counts of this clonotype. The genes are TRBV10-3 and TRBJ2-7, with D unclear. CDR3 length equals 12 residues. Trimming pared 0 bases from V and 3 bases from J, leaving 3 bases between. CDR1 ENHRY and CDR2 SYGVKD come from the germline V gene. CDR3 protein: CAISESLYEQYF. As DNA, the CDR3 is TGTGCCATCAGTGAGTCCCTCTACGAGCAGTACTTC.

This clonotype was seen many times. The genes are TRBV4-3 and TRBJ2-5; D might be TRBD1 (5 bases). Trimming left V 1 base short and J 4 bases short, with 13 bases between. The CDR3 has 15 residues. CDR1 is LGHNA, CDR2 YSLEER, per germline. In DNA, the CDR3 is TGCGCCAGCAGCCAAGGCAGGGATCTGGGAGAGACCCAGTACTTC. Its translation: CASSQGRDLGETQYF.

The rearrangement joins TRBV12-3 or TRBV12-4 to TRBJ2-7; TRBD1 agrees at 9 bases. Trimming took 6 bases from V and 2 from J; bases not matched to a gene: 11. This CDR3 is built from 16 residues. The CDR3 loop reads CASRTSTGTGTYEQYF. The CDR3 nucleotides read TGTGCCAGCAGAACCTCCACCGGGACAGGGACCTACGAGCAGTACTTC.

This clonotype has just a few counts. Just one base apart from a much larger clone, this may be a read error. The genes are TRBV20-1 and TRBJ2-7; D unclear. There are 13 residues in the CDR3. Trimming took 1 base from V and 6 from J, leaving 13 bases between them. CDR1 and CDR2 (germline): DFQATT, SNEGSKA (reference sequence). CDR3 sequence: CSARGSSGFEQYF. CDR3 nucleotides: TGCAGTGCTAGAGGGTCCAGTGGCTTCGAGCAGTACTTC.

V gene TRBV7-2 combines with J gene TRBJ1-6; the D gene is possibly TRBD1 (6 bases). Germline CDR1 and CDR2: SGHTA and FQGNSA. The germline V and J ends were trimmed by 4 bases and 6 bases, with 13 bases remaining between them. The CDR3 length is 15 residues. The CDR3 is CASSYGQNPNSPLHF. The CDR3 nucleotides read TGTGCCAGCAGCTATGGACAGAACCCTAATTCACCCCTCCACTTT.

The chain joins TRBV7-6 to TRBJ2-1, with D tentatively TRBD2 (6 bases). The V and J ends lost 1 base and 10 bases respectively, with 11 bases between them. From germline, CDR1 is SGHVS and CDR2 FNYEAQ. This CDR3 contains 13 residues. The CDR3 reads CASSLDGGSEQFF. The CDR3 nucleotides read TGTGCCAGCAGCTTAGATGGGGGGAGCGAGCAGTTCTTC.

This clonotype was detected ten times or more. The J gene is TRBJ1-1, the V gene TRBV5-1, with D unresolved. From germline, CDR1 is SGHRS and CDR2 YFSETQ. With 0 bases removed from V and 3 bases from J, the gap between germline ends came to 9 bases. The CDR3 runs to 14 residues. The CDR3 reads CASSLGGFYTEAFF. Here the CDR3 DNA reads TGCGCCAGCAGCTTGGGGGGATTCTACACTGAAGCTTTCTTT.

As to this clonotype: Its ends do not fully match the called genes, so a read error is possible. The chain has TRBV10-3 and TRBJ1-2, with TRBD1 matching over 7 bases. CDR1 and CDR2 (germline): ENHRY, SYGVKD. The CDR3 contains 16 residues. DNA for the CDR3: TGTGCCAGCAGTTTCGGGGCAGGGGGAGTTATCTATGGCTACACCTTC. This codes for CASSFGAGGVIYGYTF.

Many counts were recorded for this clonotype. The chain recombines TRBV5-1 with TRBJ1-2, with D perhaps TRBD1 (5 bases). This CDR3 is 15 amino acids long. Germline CDR1 SGHRS, CDR2 YFSETQ. The V and J ends lost 1 base and 2 bases respectively, with 12 bases between them. The CDR3 bases are TGCGCCAGCAGCTTGATAGACAGAACGAACTATGGCTACACCTTC. Translated, it gives CASSLIDRTNYGYTF.